This TCR beta chain was observed in a study of T cell repertoires in cytomegalovirus infection. General study findings and limits: HLA-C-restricted CMV-specific TCR beta clonotypes prevailed in the ex vivo response. Carriage of CMV together with the relevant HLA was identifiable through cumulative public TCR beta family frequency.

Germline V gene data show CDR1 as SGHAT and CDR2 as FQNNGV. This CDR3 spans 16 amino acids. V dropped 2 bases and J dropped 2; count of bases not matched to a gene: 6. A few counts support this clonotype. Its antigen is unidentified. MiXCR, run by TCRdb on the reads, gives a single entry per CDR3 protein. The sample consists of more than 400,000 distinct CDR3 sequences, about 30% of them appearing once. This chain uses TRBV11-2 with TRBJ2-5, with 9 bases aligning to TRBD2. The clonotype originates from a human donor in good health (CMV status not recorded). Some clones in this sample may be carry-over from other donors' samples. Sample: PBMCs. CDR3 in amino acids: CASSLLSSGTQETQYF. For the CDR3, the DNA is TGTGCCAGCAGCTTATTATCTAGCGGGACACAAGAGACCCAGTACTTC.